Listed here are 15 T cell receptor beta chains from one sample, sequenced in a study of human T cells and chemical hapten exposure. As to time point: healthy volunteer bleed at 2 weeks. Unfractionated whole blood served as the source for total RNA extraction. TCRdb re-derived calls from the RACE reads in MiXCR, one entry per CDR3 protein. The sample holds approximately 90,000 distinct CDR3 sequences, roughly 8% seen once. Material for sequencing was whole blood. Receptor source: a female donor in good health. Some clones in this sample may be carry-over from other donors' samples.

In this sample, this clonotype turned up a few times. V is TRBV4-2 and J is TRBJ1-5, with TRBD1 identical over 9 bases. CDR3 length: 13 residues. V lost 8 bases, J lost 5 bases, and 4 bases stayed unmatched. Germline V lookup: CDR1 LGHNA, CDR2 YNFKEQ. CDR3 protein: CASSQGADQPQHF. As DNA, the CDR3 is TGTGCCAGCTCACAGGGGGCCGATCAGCCCCAGCATTTT.

The gene calls are TRBV27 and TRBJ1-1, with D possibly TRBD1 on 6 matching bases. This CDR3 has 14 residues. Germline V lookup: CDR1 MNHEY, CDR2 SMNVEV (reference sequence). V dropped 5 bases and J dropped 2 bases, with 12 bases sitting between them. CDR3 sequence reads: CASSPGDRNTEAFF. DNA of the CDR3: TGTGCCAGCAGTCCAGGGGACCGCAACACTGAAGCTTTCTTT.

Many counts were recorded for this clonotype. V and J are TRBV15 and TRBJ2-7, with TRBD1 identical over 8 bases. Per the germline V gene, CDR1 is LNHNV and CDR2 is YYDKDF (reference sequence). The CDR3 has 15 amino acids. The V and J ends lost 0 bases and 4 bases, in that order; junction bases with no gene match: 5. The CDR3 is CATSRDLGQGYEQYF. CDR3 sequence (DNA): TGTGCCACCAGCAGAGATCTCGGACAGGGTTACGAGCAGTACTTC.

This clonotype was seen just once. The chain employs TRBV12-3 or TRBV12-4 and TRBJ2-3, with a tentative D call TRBD2 (6 bases). This CDR3 is 12 amino acids long. V lost 7 bases and J 5 bases, leaving 10 bases between the germline ends. The CDR3: CASNLGGDTQYF. CDR3 bases: TGTGCCAGCAACTTGGGGGGAGATACGCAGTATTTT.

The rearrangement joins TRBV6-2 or TRBV6-3 to TRBJ2-1; 15 bases are shared with TRBD2. V was pared by 4 bases and J by 6 bases, with 4 bases of the junction left unmatched. CDR3 length equals 16 residues. CDR1 is MNHEY, CDR2 SVGEGT, per germline. DNA for the CDR3: TGTGCCAGCAGTTGGGGACTAGCGGGAGGATTCAATGAGCAGTTCTTC. Residues: CASSWGLAGGFNEQFF.

This clonotype appeared many times. DNA of the CDR3: TGTGCCAGCAGTTTGTTGGGGACCGGGGAGCTGTTTTTT. This encodes CASSLLGTGELFF. V is TRBV12-3 or TRBV12-4 and J is TRBJ2-2; D not resolved. This CDR3 region has 13 residues. The germline V and J ends were trimmed by 3 bases and 5 bases, with 7 bases remaining between them.

The rearrangement links TRBV13 to TRBJ1-3; D remains ambiguous. Per the germline V gene, CDR1 is PRHDT and CDR2 is FYEKMQ (reference sequence). Between the trimmed V and J ends, which lost 0 bases and 0 bases, there was a span of 6 bases. The CDR3 has 15 residues. The CDR3 protein is CASSLGRNSGNTIYF. DNA for the CDR3: TGTGCCAGCAGCTTAGGGAGGAACTCTGGAAACACCATATATTTT.

A single count supports this clonotype. The rearrangement links TRBV4-1 to TRBJ2-3; D is undetermined. From germline, CDR1 is MGHRA and CDR2 YSYEKL. V lost 1 base to trimming and J lost 6 bases, with 17 bases between them. The CDR3 covers 16 residues. As DNA, the CDR3 is TGCGCCAGCAGCCAAGGGTACTCCCTTACGACGGATACGCAGTATTTT. It codes for CASSQGYSLTTDTQYF.

This clonotype was detected a few times. This chain uses TRBV15 with TRBJ2-3; D remains unclear. The V end lost 3 bases, the J end lost 2 bases, and 9 bases lay between the germline ends. Germline assignment: CDR1 LNHNV and CDR2 YYDKDF (reference sequence). This CDR3 comprises 14 residues. In DNA form, the CDR3 reads TGTGCCACCAGCAGCGACTTAAACACAGATACGCAGTATTTT. This encodes CATSSDLNTDTQYF.

This clonotype was detected a few times. This rearrangement joins TRBV12-5 to TRBJ1-5; D is unresolved. Germline-derived CDR1 and CDR2 are LGHNT and FRNRAP. V lost 0 bases to trimming and J lost 5 bases, with 11 bases between them. The CDR3 extends over 15 amino acids. The CDR3 here is CASGLVDLPYQPQHF. As DNA, the CDR3 is TGTGCTAGTGGTTTGGTAGACCTTCCATATCAGCCCCAGCATTTT.

CDR3 protein: CASSQELSTYNEQFF. CDR3 in DNA: TGCGCCAGCAGCCAAGAATTATCGACTTACAATGAGCAGTTCTTC. The chain links TRBV4-1 to TRBJ2-1; D remains unclear. This CDR3 spans 15 amino acids. Trimming took 0 bases from V and 4 from J, leaving 10 bases between them. From germline, CDR1 is MGHRA and CDR2 YSYEKL.

This clonotype has more than one count but fewer than ten. CDR3 loop: CASSLNIAVSDTQYF. The CDR3 DNA sequence: TGTGCCAGCAGCTTGAATATAGCAGTATCAGATACGCAGTATTTT. V and J are TRBV5-5 and TRBJ2-3; D not resolved. Germline V lookup: CDR1 SGHKS, CDR2 YYEKEE (reference sequence). The V gene lost 1 base and the J gene lost 4 bases, with 13 bases spanning the gap. The CDR3 extends over 15 amino acids.

The chain is built from TRBV18 and TRBJ1-1, with D possibly TRBD1 on 5 matching bases. Trimming took 3 bases from V and 2 from J, leaving 7 bases between them. CDR3 size: 13 residues. The germline gives CDR1 KGHSH, CDR2 LQKENI. The CDR3 sequence: CASSPDSNTEAFF. The CDR3 nucleotides read TGTGCCAGCTCACCCGACAGCAACACTGAAGCTTTCTTT.

This clonotype occurred many times. The chain couples TRBV12-3 or TRBV12-4 to TRBJ2-5; TRBD2 might be the D (7 bases). Trimming shortened V by 4 bases and J by 2 bases, and 17 bases separated the two germline ends. This CDR3 spans 16 amino acids. The CDR3 DNA follows: TGTGCCAGCAGTTCTGGGGGCGGGAGTGATCAAGAGACCCAGTACTTC. Amino acids: CASSSGGGSDQETQYF.

This clonotype appeared a few times. The rearrangement links TRBV7-2 to TRBJ2-7; the D gene is possibly TRBD1 (6 bases). CDR1 and CDR2 from the germline V gene are SGHTA and FQGNSA. This CDR3 region has 15 residues. Deletions cut 1 base from V and 6 bases from J, with 16 bases between. The CDR3: CASSLGQVKRTEQYF. In DNA form, the CDR3 reads TGTGCCAGCAGCTTAGGACAGGTAAAAAGGACCGAGCAGTACTTC.